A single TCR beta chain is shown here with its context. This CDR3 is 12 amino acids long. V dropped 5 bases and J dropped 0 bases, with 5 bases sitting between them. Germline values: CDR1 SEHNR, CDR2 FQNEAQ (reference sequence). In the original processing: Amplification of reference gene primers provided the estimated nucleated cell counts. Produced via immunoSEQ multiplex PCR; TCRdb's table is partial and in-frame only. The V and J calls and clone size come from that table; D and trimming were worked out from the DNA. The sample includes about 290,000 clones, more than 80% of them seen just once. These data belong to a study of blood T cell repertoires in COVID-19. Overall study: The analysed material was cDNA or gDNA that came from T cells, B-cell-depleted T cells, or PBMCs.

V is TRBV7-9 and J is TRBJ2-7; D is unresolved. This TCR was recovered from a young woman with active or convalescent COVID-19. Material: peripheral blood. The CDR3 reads CASSVSSYEQYF. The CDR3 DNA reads TGTGCCAGCAGCGTCAGCTCCTACGAGCAGTACTTC.